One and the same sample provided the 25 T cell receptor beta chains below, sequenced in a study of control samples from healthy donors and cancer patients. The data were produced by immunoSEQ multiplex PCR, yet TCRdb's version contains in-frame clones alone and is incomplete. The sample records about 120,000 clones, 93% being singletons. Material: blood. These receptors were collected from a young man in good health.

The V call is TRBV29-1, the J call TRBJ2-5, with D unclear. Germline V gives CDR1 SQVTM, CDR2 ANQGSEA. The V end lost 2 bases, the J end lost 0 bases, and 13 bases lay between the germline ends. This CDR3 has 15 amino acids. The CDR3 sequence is CSVERTPSYQETQYF. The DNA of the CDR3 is TGCAGCGTTGAAAGAACACCTAGTTACCAAGAGACCCAGTACTTC.

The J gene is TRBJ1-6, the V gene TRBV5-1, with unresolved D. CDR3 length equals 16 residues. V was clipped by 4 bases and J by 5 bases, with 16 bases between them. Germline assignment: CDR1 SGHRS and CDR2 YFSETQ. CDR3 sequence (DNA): TGCGCCAGCAGCAACGGACGGACCACCAATAATTCACCCCTCCACTTT. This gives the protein CASSNGRTTNNSPLHF.

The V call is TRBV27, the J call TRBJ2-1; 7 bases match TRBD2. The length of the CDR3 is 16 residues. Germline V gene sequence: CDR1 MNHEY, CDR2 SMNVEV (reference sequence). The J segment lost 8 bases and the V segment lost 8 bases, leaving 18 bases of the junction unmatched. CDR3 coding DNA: TGTGCCAGCCCGTATAGCGGGCCCGGCCGGTGCGATGAGCAGTTCTTC. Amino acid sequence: CASPYSGPGRCDEQFF.

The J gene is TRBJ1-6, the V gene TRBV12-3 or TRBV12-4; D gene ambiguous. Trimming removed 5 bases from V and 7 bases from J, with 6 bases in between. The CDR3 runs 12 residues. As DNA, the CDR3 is TGTGCCAGCAGTCTAGGGAATTCACCCCTCCACTTT. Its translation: CASSLGNSPLHF.

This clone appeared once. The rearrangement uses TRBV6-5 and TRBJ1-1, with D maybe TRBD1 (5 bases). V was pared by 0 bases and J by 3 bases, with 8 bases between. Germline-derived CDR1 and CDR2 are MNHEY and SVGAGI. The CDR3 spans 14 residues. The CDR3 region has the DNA TGTGCCAGCAGTTACTCGGACATCTACACTGAAGCTTTCTTT. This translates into CASSYSDIYTEAFF.

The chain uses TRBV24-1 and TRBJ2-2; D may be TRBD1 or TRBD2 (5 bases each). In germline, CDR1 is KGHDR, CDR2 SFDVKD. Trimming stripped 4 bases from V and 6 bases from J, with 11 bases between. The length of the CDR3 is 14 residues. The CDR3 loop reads CATSEAGRSGELFF. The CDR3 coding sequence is TGTGCCACCAGTGAGGCAGGGAGATCCGGGGAGCTGTTTTTT.

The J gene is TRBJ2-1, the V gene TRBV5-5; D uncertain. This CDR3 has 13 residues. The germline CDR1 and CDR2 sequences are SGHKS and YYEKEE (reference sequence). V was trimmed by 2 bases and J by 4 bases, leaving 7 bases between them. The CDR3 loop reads CASSFTQYNEQFF. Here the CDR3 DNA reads TGTGCCAGCAGCTTTACCCAGTACAATGAGCAGTTCTTC. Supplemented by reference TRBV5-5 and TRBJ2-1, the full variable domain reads DAGVTQSPTHLIKTRGQQVTLRCSPISGHKSVSWYQQVLGQGPQFIFQYYEKEERGRGNFPDRFSARQFPNYSSELNVNALLLGDSALYLCASSFTQYNEQFFGPGTRLTVL.

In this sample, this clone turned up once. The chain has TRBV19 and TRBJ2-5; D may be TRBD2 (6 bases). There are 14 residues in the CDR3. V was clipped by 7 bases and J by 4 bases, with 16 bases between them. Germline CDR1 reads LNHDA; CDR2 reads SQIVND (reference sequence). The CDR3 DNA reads TGTGCCAGTACCCCAGGAGGGTCTCGAGAGACCCAGTACTTC. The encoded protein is CASTPGGSRETQYF. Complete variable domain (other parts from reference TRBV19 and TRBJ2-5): DGGITQSPKYLFRKEGQNVTLSCEQNLNHDAMYWYRQDPGQGLRLIYYSQIVNDFQKGDIAEGYSVSREKKESFPLTVTSAQKNPTAFYLCASTPGGSRETQYFGPGTRLLVL.

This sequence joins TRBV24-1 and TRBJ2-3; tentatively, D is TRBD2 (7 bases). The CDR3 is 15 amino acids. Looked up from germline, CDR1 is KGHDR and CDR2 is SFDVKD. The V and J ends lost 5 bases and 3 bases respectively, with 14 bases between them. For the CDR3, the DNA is TGTGCCACCAGTGGTAAGGGGGGGGCTACAGATACGCAGTATTTT. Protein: CATSGKGGATDTQYF.

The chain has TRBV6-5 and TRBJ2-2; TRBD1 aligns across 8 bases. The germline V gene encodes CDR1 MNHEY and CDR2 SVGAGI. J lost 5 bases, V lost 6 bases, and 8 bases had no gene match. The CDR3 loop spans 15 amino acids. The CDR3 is CASSYTGGWTGELFF. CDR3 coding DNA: TGTGCCAGCAGCTACACAGGGGGTTGGACCGGGGAGCTGTTTTTT.

CDR3 sequence (DNA): TGTGCCAGCAGCTTTCTCTCCCGGCTCGAGACCCAGTACTTC. This encodes CASSFLSRLETQYF. The genes are TRBV7-2 and TRBJ2-5; the D is unclear. Germline V gene lookup returns CDR1 SGHTA and CDR2 FQGNSA. V lost 3 bases, J lost 5 bases, and 13 bases lay in between. The CDR3 extends over 14 amino acids. Filled out from reference TRBV7-2 and TRBJ2-5, the complete variable domain reads GAGVSQSPSNKVTEKGKDVELRCDPISGHTALYWYRQSLGQGLEFLIYFQGNSAPDKSGLPSDRFSAERTGGSVSTLTIQRTQQEDSAVYLCASSFLSRLETQYFGPGTRLLVL.

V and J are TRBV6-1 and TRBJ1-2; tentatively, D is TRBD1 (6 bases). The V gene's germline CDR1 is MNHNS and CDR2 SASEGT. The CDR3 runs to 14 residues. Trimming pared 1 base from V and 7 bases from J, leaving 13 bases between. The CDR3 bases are TGTGCCAGCAGTGAAGACAGGGTCTTGGGTGGCTACACCTTC. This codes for CASSEDRVLGGYTF.

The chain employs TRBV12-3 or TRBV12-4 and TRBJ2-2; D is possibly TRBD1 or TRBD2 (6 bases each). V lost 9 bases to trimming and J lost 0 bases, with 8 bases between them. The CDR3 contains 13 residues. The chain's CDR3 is CARRGANTGELFF. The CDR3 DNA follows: TGTGCCAGGAGGGGGGCGAACACCGGGGAGCTGTTTTTT.

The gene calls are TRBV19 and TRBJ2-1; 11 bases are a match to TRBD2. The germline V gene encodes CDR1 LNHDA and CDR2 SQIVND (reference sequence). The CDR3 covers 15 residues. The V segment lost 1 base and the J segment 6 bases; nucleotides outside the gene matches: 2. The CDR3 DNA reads TGTGCCAGTAGTATAGTAGCGGGGGGGCTCAATGAGCAGTTCTTC. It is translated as CASSIVAGGLNEQFF.

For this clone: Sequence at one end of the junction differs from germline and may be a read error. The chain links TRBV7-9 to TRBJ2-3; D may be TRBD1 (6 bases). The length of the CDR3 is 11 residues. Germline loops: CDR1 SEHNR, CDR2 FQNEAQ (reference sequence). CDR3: CTSRGPGLEYF. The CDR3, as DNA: TGTACCAGCAGGGGCCCGGGGCTGGAGTATTTT.

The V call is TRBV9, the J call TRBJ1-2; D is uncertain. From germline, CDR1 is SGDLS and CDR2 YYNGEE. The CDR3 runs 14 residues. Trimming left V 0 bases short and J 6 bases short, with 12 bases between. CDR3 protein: CASSVEVVDDGYTF. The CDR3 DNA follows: TGTGCCAGCAGCGTAGAGGTGGTCGACGATGGCTACACCTTC.

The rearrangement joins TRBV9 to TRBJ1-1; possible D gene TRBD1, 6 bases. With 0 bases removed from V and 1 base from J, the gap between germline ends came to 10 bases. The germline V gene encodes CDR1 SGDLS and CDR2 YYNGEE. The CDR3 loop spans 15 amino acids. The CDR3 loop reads CASSVVGRGNTEAFF. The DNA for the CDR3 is TGTGCCAGCAGCGTAGTCGGCAGGGGGAACACTGAAGCTTTCTTT.

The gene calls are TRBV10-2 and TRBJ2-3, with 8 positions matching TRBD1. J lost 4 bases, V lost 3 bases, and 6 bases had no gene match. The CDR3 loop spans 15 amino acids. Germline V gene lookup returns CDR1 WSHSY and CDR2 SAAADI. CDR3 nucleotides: TGCGCCAGCAGTGAAACGGACAGGGTTGCAGATACGCAGTATTTT. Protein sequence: CASSETDRVADTQYF.

The CDR3 nucleotides read TGTGCCGGTCAGGGGCTGTCTGGAAACACCATATATTTT. Its protein is CAGQGLSGNTIYF. J is TRBJ1-3 and V is TRBV6-5; D is possibly TRBD1 (6 bases). CDR3 length equals 13 residues. Germline assignment: CDR1 MNHEY and CDR2 SVGAGI. Trimming took off 11 bases at V and 1 base at J, with 12 bases between the two ends.

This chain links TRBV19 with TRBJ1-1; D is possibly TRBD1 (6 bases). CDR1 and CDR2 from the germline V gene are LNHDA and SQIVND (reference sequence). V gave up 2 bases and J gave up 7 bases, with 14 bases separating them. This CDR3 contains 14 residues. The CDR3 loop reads CASSIRGAHDEAFF. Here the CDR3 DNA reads TGTGCCAGTAGTATACGGGGGGCGCATGATGAAGCTTTCTTT.

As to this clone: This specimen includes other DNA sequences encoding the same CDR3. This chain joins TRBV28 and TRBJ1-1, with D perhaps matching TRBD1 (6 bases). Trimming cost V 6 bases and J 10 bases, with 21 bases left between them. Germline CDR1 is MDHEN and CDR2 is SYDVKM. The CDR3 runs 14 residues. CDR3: CASSLGGAGGLAFF. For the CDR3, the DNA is TGTGCCAGCAGCCTTGGTGGGGCGGGGGGGCTAGCTTTCTTT.

The CDR3 nucleotides read TGCGCCAGCAGTGAGGTGGATCAGCCCCAGCATTTT. This sequence encodes CASSEVDQPQHF. The V and J genes are TRBV10-2 and TRBJ1-5; D is unclear. Trimming took off 2 bases at V and 5 bases at J, with 4 bases between the two ends. The CDR3 is 12 amino acids. Germline CDR1 WSHSY, CDR2 SAAADI.

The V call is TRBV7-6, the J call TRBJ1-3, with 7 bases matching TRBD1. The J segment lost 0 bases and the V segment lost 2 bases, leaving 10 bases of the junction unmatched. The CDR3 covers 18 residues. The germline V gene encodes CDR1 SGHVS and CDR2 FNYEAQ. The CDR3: CASSLRDRTSYSGNTIYF. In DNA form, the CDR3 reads TGTGCCAGCAGCTTACGGGACAGAACCAGTTACTCTGGAAACACCATATATTTT.

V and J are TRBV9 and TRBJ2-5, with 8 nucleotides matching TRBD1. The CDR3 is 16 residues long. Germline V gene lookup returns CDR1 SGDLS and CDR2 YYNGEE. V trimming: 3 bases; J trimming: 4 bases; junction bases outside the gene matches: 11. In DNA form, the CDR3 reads TGTGCCAGCAGCGCCAACCGGGACAGGCGGGGAGAGACCCAGTACTTC. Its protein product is CASSANRDRRGETQYF.

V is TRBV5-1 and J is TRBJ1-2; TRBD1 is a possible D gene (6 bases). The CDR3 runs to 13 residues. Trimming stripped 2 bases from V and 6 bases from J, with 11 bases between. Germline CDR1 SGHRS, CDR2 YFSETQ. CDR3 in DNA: TGCGCCAGCAGCTTACAGGGATCGAATGGCTACACCTTC. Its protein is CASSLQGSNGYTF.